This record looks at one T cell receptor beta chain sequence and its context. Using MiXCR, TCRdb re-called clones from the PCR reads. This table has approximately 15,000 clones, 24% appearing once. No treatment had been given to any patient before thyroid surgery. These data originate in a study of metastatic and nonmetastatic thyroid tumors. The CDR3 runs to 13 residues. The V gene lost 0 bases and the J gene lost 4 bases, with 4 bases spanning the gap. The V call is TRBV12-3 or TRBV12-4, the J call TRBJ2-1; D unresolved. The sequence was obtained from a female donor with papillary thyroid cancer or a benign thyroid nodule (not recorded which). Some clones in this sample may be carry-over from other donors' samples. Sample: tumor tissue. CDR3 amino acids: CASSLAAYNEQFF. For the CDR3, the DNA is TGTGCCAGCAGTTTAGCGGCTTACAATGAGCAGTTCTTC.